The clone carrying this T cell receptor beta chain was seen ten or more times. What it binds is unknown. This sample's TCRbeta library carried unique molecular identifier barcodes. TCRdb passed the PCR reads through MiXCR, listing each CDR3 protein once. The sample holds tens of thousands of distinct CDR3 sequences, over 4.5% seen once. The record originates from a study of T-cell reconstitution after alpha-beta-depleted transplantation in children. Study-wide findings and caveats: Several hundred expanded graft clones reportedly gave rise to the alpha-beta T cells present about two months after transplant.

This receptor was obtained from a boy younger than two who had a stem cell transplant for acute myeloid leukemia, so the T cells may come from the graft donor. Sample: PBMCs, mostly from graft donor cells, taken 180 days after TCRalphabeta/CD19-depleted stem cell transplant.

CDR3 in amino acids: CASSFGAAGVAKNIQYF. The CDR3 nucleotides are TGTGCCAGCAGTTTCGGGGCCGCAGGGGTAGCCAAAAACATTCAGTACTTC. This chain joins TRBV12-3 or TRBV12-4 and TRBJ2-4, with D perhaps matching TRBD1 (6 bases). CDR3 length equals 17 residues. Trimming stripped 3 bases from V and 0 bases from J, with 15 bases between.